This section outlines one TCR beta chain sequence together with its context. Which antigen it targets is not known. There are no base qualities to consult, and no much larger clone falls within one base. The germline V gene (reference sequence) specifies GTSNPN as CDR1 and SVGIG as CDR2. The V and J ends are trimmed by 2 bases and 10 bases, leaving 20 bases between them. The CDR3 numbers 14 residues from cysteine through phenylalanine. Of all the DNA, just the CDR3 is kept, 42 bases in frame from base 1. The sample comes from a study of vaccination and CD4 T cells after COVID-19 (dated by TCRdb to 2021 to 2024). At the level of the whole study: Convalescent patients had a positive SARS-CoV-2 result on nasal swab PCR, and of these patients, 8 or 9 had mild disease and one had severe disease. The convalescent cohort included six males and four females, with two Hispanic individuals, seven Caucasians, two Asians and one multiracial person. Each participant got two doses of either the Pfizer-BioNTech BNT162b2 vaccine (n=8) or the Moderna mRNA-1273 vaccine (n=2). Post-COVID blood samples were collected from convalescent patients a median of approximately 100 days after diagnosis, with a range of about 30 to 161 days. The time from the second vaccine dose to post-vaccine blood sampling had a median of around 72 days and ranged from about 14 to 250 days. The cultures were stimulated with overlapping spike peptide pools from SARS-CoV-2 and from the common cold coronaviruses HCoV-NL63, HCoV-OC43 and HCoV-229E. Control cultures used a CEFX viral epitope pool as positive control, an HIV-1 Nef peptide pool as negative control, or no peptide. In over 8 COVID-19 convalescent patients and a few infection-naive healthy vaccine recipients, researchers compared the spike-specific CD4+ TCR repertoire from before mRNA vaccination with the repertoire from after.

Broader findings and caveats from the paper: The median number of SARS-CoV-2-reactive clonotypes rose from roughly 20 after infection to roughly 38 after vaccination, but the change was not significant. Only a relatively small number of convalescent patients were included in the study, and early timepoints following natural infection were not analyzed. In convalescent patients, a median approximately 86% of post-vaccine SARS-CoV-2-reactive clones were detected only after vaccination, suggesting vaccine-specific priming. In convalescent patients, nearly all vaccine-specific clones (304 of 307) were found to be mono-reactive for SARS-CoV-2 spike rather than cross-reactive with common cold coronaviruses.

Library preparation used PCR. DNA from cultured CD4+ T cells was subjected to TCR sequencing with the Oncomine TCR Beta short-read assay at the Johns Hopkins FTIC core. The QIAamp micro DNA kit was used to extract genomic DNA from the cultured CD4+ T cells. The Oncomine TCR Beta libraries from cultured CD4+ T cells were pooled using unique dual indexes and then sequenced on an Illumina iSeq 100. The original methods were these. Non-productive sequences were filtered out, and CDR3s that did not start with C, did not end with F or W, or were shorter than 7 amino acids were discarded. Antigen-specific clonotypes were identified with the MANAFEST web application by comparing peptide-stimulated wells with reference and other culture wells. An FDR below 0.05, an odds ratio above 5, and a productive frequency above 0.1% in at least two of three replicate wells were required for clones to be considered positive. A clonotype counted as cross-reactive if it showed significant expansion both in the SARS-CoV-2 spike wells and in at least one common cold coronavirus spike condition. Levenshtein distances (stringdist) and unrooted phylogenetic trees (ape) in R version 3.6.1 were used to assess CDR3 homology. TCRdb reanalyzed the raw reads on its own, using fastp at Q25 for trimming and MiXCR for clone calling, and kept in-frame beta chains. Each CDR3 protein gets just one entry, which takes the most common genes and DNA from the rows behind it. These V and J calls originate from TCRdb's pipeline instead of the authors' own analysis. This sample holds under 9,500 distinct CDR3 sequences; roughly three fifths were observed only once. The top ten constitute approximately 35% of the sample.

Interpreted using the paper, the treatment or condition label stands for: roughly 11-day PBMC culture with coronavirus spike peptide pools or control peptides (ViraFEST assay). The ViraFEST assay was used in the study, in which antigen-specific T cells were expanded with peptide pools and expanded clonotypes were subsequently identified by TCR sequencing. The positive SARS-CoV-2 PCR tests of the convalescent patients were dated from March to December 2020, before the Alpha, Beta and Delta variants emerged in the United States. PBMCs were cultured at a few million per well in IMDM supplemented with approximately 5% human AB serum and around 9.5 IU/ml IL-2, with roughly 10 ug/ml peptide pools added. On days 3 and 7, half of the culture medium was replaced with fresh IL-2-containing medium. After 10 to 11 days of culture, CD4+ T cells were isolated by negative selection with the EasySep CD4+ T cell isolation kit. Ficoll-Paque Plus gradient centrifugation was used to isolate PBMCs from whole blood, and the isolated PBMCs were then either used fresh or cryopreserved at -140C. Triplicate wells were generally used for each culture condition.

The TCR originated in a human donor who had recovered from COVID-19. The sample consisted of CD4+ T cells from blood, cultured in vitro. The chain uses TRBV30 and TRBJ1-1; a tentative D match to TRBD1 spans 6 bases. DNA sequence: TGTGCCTGGAGTACGGCCAGGGGAGGGTCAGGAGCTTTCTTT. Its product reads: CAWSTARGGSGAFF.